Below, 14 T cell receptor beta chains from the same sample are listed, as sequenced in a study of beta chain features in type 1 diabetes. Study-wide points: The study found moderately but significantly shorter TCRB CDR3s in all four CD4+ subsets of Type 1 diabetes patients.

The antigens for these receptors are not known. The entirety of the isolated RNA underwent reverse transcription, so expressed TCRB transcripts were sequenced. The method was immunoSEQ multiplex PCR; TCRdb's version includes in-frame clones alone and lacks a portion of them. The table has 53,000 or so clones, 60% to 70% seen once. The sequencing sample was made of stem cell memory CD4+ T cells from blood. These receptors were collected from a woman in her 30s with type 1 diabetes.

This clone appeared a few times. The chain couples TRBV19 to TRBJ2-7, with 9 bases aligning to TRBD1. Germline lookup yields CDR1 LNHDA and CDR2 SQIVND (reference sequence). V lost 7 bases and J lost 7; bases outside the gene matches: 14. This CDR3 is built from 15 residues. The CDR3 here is CASKTETGGFGEQYF. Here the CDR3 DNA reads TGTGCCAGTAAGACTGAGACAGGGGGTTTCGGGGAGCAGTACTTC.

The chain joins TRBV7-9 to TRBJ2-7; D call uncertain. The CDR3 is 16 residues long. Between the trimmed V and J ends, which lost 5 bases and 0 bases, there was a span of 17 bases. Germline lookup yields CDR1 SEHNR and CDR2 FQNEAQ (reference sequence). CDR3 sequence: CASSPQVGRISYEQYF. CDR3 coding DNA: TGTGCCAGCAGCCCGCAGGTGGGCAGGATCTCCTACGAGCAGTACTTC.

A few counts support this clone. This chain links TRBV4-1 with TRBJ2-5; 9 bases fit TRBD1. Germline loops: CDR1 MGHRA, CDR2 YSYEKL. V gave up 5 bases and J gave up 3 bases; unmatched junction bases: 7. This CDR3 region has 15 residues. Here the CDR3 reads CASSEGDRDEETQYF. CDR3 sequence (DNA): TGCGCCAGCAGCGAAGGGGACAGGGACGAAGAGACCCAGTACTTC.

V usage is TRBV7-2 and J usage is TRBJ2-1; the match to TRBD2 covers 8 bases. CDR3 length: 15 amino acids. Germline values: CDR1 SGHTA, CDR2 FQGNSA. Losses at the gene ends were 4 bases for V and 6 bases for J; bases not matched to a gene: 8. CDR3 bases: TGTGCCAGCAGCTCCCGTCCAGCGGGAGCCAATGAGCAGTTCTTC. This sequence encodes CASSSRPAGANEQFF.

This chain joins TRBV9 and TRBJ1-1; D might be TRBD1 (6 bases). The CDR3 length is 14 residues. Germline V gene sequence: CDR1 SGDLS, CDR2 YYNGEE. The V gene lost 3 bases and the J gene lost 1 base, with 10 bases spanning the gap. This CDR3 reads CASSAIQGNTEAFF. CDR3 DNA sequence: TGTGCCAGCAGCGCCATACAGGGGAACACTGAAGCTTTCTTT.

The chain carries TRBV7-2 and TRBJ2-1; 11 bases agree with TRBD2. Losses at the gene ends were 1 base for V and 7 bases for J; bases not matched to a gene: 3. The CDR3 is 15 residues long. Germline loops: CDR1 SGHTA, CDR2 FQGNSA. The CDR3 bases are TGTGCCAGCAGCTTAGTTGCTAGCGGGGGGAATGAGCAGTTCTTC. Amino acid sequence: CASSLVASGGNEQFF.

CDR3 in amino acids: CATSRGLAGGGEQYF. The CDR3 coding sequence is TGTGCCACCAGCAGAGGACTAGCGGGAGGAGGCGAGCAGTACTTC. The chain joins TRBV15 to TRBJ2-7; 13 nucleotides match TRBD2. With V trimmed by 1 base and J by 6 bases, 3 bases remained unmatched. This CDR3 is 15 amino acids long. CDR1 is LNHNV, CDR2 YYDKDF, per germline (reference sequence).

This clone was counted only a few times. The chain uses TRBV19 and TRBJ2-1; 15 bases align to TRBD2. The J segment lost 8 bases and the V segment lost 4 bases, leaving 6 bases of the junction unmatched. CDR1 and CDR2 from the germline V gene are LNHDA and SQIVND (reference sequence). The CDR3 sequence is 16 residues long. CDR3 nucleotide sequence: TGTGCCAGTAGTAGCCCGGGACTAGCGGGAGGATATGAGCAGTTCTTC. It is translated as CASSSPGLAGGYEQFF.

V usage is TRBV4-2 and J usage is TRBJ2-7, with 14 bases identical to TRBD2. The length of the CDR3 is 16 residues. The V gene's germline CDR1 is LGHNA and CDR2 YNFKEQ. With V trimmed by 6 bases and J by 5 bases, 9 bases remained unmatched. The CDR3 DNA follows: TGTGCCAGCAGGGGGACTAGCGGGAGAAATCTCGACGAGCAGTACTTC. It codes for CASRGTSGRNLDEQYF.

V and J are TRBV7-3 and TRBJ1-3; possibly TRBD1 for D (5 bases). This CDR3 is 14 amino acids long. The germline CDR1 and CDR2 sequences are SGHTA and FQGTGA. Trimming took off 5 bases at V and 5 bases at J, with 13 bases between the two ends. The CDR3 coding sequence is TGTGCCAGCAGCCCCACGGGGGACCGAAACACCATATATTTT. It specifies CASSPTGDRNTIYF.

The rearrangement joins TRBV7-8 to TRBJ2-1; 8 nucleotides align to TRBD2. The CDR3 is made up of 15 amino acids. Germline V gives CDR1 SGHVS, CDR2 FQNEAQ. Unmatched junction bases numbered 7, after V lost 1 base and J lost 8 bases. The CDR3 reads CASSLVQREIYEQFF. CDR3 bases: TGTGCCAGCAGCTTAGTTCAGCGGGAGATCTATGAGCAGTTCTTC.

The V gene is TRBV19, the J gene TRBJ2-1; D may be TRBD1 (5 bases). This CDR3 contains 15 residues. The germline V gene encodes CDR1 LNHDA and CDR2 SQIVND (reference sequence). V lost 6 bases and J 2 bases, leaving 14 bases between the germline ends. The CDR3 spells CASRSYQQAYNEQFF. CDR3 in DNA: TGTGCCAGTAGGTCGTACCAACAGGCCTACAATGAGCAGTTCTTC.

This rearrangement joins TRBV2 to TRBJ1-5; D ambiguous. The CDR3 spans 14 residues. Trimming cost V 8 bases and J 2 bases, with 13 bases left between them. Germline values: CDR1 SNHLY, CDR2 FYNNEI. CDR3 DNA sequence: TGTGCCAGCCGCCGTTCTGAGGGCAATCAGCCCCAGCATTTT. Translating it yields CASRRSEGNQPQHF.

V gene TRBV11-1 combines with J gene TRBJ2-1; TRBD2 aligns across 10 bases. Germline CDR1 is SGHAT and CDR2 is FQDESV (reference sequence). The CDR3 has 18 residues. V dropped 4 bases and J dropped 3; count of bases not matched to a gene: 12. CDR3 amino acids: CASSYLAGASGDYNEQFF. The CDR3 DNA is TGTGCCAGCAGCTACCTAGCGGGAGCTAGTGGGGACTACAATGAGCAGTTCTTC.